Listed below are T cell receptor beta chains from one sample, sequenced in a study of OX40 agonist ivuxolimab in advanced cancers. Sequencing used immunoSEQ multiplex PCR; TCRdb keeps in-frame clones, though not all of them. The table includes roughly 76,000 clones, 86% detected once. Sequencing was performed on CD4+ or CD8+ T cells sorted from blood, taken in a trial of the OX40 agonist ivuxolimab. The receptors derive from an adult with an advanced solid tumor such as melanoma, head and neck, liver or kidney cancer. Both conserved end residues are part of each CDR3. D genes are given only for firm matches. The size of a clone is reported for some rows only, either as once, few or many, or as a class for expanded clones.

J	V	D	size	DNA	CDR3
TRBJ1-6	TRBV5-5	NA	NA	TGTGCCAGCGACCCAAGTACGGGCCGGACTAATTCACCCCTCCACTTT	CASDPSTGRTNSPLHF
TRBJ1-5	TRBV5-6	NA	NA	TGTGCCAGCAGCTTGATGGGGCAGCTTATCAATCAGCCCCAGCATTTT	CASSLMGQLINQPQHF
TRBJ2-4	TRBV5-6	NA	once	TGTGCCAGCAGCCTCCGACGGTGGGACAACAAAAACATTCAGTACTTC	CASSLRRWDNKNIQYF
TRBJ2-2	TRBV28	NA	NA	TGTGCCAGCAGTTCCGACGGAGGAACCGGGGAGCTGTTTTTT	CASSSDGGTGELFF
TRBJ2-7	TRBV10-3	TRBD1	NA	TGTGCCATCAGTGAGCCCCGGGACAGGGCCGCCTACGAGCAGTACTTC	CAISEPRDRAAYEQYF
TRBJ2-1	TRBV18	NA	NA	TGTGCCAGCTCACCACGGGGTGCCTACAATGAGCAGTTCTTC	CASSPRGAYNEQFF
TRBJ1-2	TRBV19	NA	NA	TGTGCCAGTAGGGGGCCGATTTATGGCTACACCTTC	CASRGPIYGYTF
TRBJ2-2	TRBV30	TRBD2	once	TGTGCCTGGAGTTCACTAGCGGGGGCCTACACCGGGGAGCTGTTTTTT	CAWSSLAGAYTGELFF
TRBJ1-6	TRBV5-4	NA	NA	TGTGCCAGCAGCTTGATCTCTGTGGGGAATTCACCCCTCCACTTT	CASSLISVGNSPLHF
TRBJ2-2	TRBV5-1	NA	NA	TGCGCCAGCAGATGGGAGCGCGTCACCGGGGAGCTGTTTTTT	CASRWERVTGELFF
TRBJ1-2	TRBV5-1	NA	NA	TGCGCCAGCACCCTGGCCCCAGACCGTAACTATGGCTACACCTTC	CASTLAPDRNYGYTF
TRBJ2-7	TRBV11-3	TRBD2	NA	TGTGCCAGCAGCCCAAGGGAGGTAGCGGGAGGAAGTGAGCAGTACTTC	CASSPREVAGGSEQYF
TRBJ1-2	TRBV5-5	TRBD1	many	TGTGCCAGCAGCCGGGGGACAGGGGACTATGGCTACACCTTC	CASSRGTGDYGYTF
TRBJ1-2	TRBV5-6	NA	NA	TGTGCCAGCAGCTTGGGGCGGAACTATGGCTACACCTTC	CASSLGRNYGYTF
TRBJ1-1	TRBV7-2	TRBD1	NA	TGTGCCAGCAGCTTAGCGCTAGGCAGGGGGCTGGGCACTGAAGCTTTCTTT	CASSLALGRGLGTEAFF
TRBJ1-5	TRBV19	TRBD1	NA	TGTGCCAGTAGCCATGGGACAGGGGAGTGGCCCCAGCATTTT	CASSHGTGEWPQHF
TRBJ2-1	TRBV27	NA	NA	TGTGCCAGCAGTCCCCGGACTATATCCGGTGAGCAGTTCTTC	CASSPRTISGEQFF
TRBJ2-7	TRBV27	NA	NA	TGTGCCAGCAGTTTGTGGGGTGAGGGCTACGAGCAGTACTTC	CASSLWGEGYEQYF
TRBJ2-7	TRBV28	TRBD2	NA	TGTGCCAGCTCTTTAGCGGGGGGGTCCGAGCAGTACTTC	CASSLAGGSEQYF
TRBJ1-4	TRBV29-1	TRBD1	once	TGCAGCGTTGTCGTCCTCGGACAGGGGAGTGAAAAACTGTTTTTT	CSVVVLGQGSEKLFF
TRBJ2-1	TRBV6-5	NA	NA	TGTGCCAGCAGGAGGTCAGGCCAGGGCAATGAGCAGTTCTTC	CASRRSGQGNEQFF
TRBJ1-1	TRBV11-1	NA	NA	TGTGCCAGCAGCGCCCTAGTAGGGGGGGACACTGAAGCTTTCTTT	CASSALVGGDTEAFF
TRBJ1-1	TRBV7-9	TRBD1	few	TGTGCCAGCAGCCCACCCGGGACAGGGCTCACTGAAGCTTTCTTT	CASSPPGTGLTEAFF
TRBJ1-2	TRBV5-6	TRBD1	once	TGTGCTAGCACCCCTAGACAGGGGGCCTTCTATGGCTACACCTTC	CASTPRQGAFYGYTF
TRBJ1-4	TRBV28	TRBD1	NA	TGTGCCAGCAGTTTGGACAGGGTTTTAGAAAAACTGTTTTTT	CASSLDRVLEKLFF
TRBJ2-7	TRBV10-3	NA	NA	TGTGCCATCACCCGGACGCAGGGGTACGAGCAGTACTTC	CAITRTQGYEQYF
TRBJ1-5	TRBV4-3	NA	NA	TGCGCCAGCAGCCAAGATTTGGGAGATAGCAATCAGCCCCAGCATTTT	CASSQDLGDSNQPQHF
TRBJ2-7	TRBV27	TRBD2	once	TGTGCCAGCAGTTTAACGGCTAGCGGGAGGTACGAGCAGTACTTC	CASSLTASGRYEQYF
TRBJ2-5	TRBV19	NA	NA	TGTGCCAGTAGTCGACGGGGCCAAGAGACCCAGTACTTC	CASSRRGQETQYF
TRBJ2-7	TRBV28	NA	NA	TGTGCCAGCAGCATCGACAGTTCCTACGAGCAGTACTTC	CASSIDSSYEQYF
TRBJ2-2	TRBV10-1	NA	NA	TGCGCCAGCAGTGGGACTACCCTCACCGGGGAGCTGTTTTTT	CASSGTTLTGELFF
TRBJ2-5	TRBV27	NA	few	TGTGCCAGCAGTCCAACCGGGAGTTCACAAGAGACCCAGTACTTC	CASSPTGSSQETQYF